This TCR beta chain is from a study of somatic mutations in cytotoxic T cells in rheumatoid arthritis. Study at large: Patient blood, roughly 33 ml in EDTA, was obtained immediately after diagnosis and prior to the start of any treatment. Certain T-cell populations stained with V beta antibodies were FACS-sorted to nearly 100% purity, and V beta1+ cells were TCRB-sequenced. Study-wide points: CD8+ T cells showed clonality that did not differ significantly between patients with rheumatoid arthritis and age-matched healthy controls.

Germline CDR1 reads SGHVS; CDR2 reads FNYEAQ. Trimming removed 3 bases from V and 2 bases from J; junction bases left unmatched: 4. CDR3 length equals 15 residues. In regard to this clone: Its antigen remains unidentified.

Authors' analysis steps: Matching published virus-specific TCRB sequences was rare for patient CD8+ clones that were larger than 1%. Clones were sequenced by immunoSEQ multiplex PCR, and TCRdb holds only the in-frame ones, with some missing. That table furnishes V, J and clone size, whereas the DNA furnished D and trimming. The repertoire has 25,000 to 35,000 clones, around 90% of them found once; the top ten carry almost 9.5%. This sequence was found in an adult with rheumatoid arthritis. The sample comprised CD8+ T cells sorted from blood. The gene calls are TRBV7-6 and TRBJ2-1; TRBD1 matches 7 bases. CDR3 amino acids: CASSLTGLAYNEQFF. The CDR3 bases are TGTGCCAGCAGCTTGACAGGGTTAGCCTACAATGAGCAGTTCTTC.